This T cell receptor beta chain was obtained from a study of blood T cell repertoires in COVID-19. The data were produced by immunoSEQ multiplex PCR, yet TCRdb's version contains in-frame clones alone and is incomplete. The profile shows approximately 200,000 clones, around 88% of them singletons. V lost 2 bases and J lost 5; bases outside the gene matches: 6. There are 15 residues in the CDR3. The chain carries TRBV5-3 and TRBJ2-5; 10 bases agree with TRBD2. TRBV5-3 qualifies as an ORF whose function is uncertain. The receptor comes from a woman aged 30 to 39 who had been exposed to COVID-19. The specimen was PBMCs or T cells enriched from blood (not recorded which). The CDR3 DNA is TGTGCCAGAAGCTTACCAGCGGGGGGGCCCGAGACCCAGTACTTC. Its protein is CARSLPAGGPETQYF.